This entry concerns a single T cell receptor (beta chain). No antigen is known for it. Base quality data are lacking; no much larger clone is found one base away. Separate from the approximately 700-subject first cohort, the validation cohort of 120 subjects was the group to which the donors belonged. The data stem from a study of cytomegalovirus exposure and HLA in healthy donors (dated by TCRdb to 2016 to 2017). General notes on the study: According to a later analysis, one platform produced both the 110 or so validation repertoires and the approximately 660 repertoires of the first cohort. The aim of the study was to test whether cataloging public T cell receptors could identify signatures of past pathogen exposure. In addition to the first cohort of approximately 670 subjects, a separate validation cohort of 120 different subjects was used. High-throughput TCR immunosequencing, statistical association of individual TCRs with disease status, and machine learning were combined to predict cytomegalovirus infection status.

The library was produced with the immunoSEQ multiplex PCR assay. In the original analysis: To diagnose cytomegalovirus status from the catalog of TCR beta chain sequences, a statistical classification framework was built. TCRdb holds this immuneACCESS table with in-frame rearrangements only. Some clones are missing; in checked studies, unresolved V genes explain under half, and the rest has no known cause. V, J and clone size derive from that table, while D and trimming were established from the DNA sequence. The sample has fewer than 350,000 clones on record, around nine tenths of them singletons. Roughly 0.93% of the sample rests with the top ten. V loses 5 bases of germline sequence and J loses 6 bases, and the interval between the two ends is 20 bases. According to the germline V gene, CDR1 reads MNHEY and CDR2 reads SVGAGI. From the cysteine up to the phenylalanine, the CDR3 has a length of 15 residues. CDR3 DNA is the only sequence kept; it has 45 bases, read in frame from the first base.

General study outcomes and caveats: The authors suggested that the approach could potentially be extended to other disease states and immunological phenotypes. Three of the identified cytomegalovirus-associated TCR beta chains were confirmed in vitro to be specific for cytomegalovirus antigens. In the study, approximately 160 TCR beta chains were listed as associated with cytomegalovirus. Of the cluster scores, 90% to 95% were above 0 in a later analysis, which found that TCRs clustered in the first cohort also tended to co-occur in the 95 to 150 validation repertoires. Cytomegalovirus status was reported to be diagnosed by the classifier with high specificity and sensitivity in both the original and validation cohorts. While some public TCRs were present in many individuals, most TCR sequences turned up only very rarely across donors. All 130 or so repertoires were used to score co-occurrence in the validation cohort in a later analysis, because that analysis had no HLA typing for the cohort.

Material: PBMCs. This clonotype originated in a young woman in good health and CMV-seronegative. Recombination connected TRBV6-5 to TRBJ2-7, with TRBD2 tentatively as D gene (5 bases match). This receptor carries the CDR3 CASSPMQVAGFEQYF. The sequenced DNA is TGTGCCAGCAGTCCGATGCAGGTCGCGGGTTTCGAGCAGTACTTC.